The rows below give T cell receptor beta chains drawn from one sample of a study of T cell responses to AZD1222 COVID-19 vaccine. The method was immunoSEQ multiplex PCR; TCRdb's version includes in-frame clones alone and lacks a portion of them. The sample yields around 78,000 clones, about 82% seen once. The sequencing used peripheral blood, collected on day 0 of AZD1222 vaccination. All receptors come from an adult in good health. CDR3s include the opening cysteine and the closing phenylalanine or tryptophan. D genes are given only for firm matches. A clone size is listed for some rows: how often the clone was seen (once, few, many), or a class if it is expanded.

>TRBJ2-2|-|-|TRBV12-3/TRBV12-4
TGTGCCAGCAGGCGAACCACCGGGGAGCTGTTTTTT
CASRRTTGELFF
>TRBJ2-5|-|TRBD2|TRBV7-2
TGTGCCAGCAGCTTAGGAGGACTAGCAGGGACCCAGTACTTC
CASSLGGLAGTQYF
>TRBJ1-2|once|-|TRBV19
TGTGCCAGTAGTCACCTCCCTGAGGGGGGAAGAAGAGGCTACACCTTC
CASSHLPEGGRRGYTF
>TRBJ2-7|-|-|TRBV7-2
TGTGCCAGCAGTACTGAGAGGGAGGGGGCCTACGAGCAGTACTTC
CASSTEREGAYEQYF
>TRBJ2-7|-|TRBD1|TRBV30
TGTGCCTGGAGTGTCCGTCGGGGACAGGGGGCGTGGGAGCAGTACTTC
CAWSVRRGQGAWEQYF
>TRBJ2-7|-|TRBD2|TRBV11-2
TGTGCCAGCAGCTTTTTGCGGGAGATCGACGAGCAGTACTTC
CASSFLREIDEQYF
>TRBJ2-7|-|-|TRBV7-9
TGTGCCAGCAGCTTAGAACACAGGATCTACGAGCAGTACTTC
CASSLEHRIYEQYF
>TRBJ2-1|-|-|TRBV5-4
TGTGCCAGCAGCTCAACTGACAGTTACAATGAGCAGTTCTTC
CASSSTDSYNEQFF
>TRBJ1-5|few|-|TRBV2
TGTGCCAGCAGTCCCGGACCAGGGAGCAATCAGCCCCAGCATTTT
CASSPGPGSNQPQHF
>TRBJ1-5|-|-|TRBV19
TGTGCCACTAGTCCGGAGCCTTTCAATCAGCCCCAGCATTTT
CATSPEPFNQPQHF
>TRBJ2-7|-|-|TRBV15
TGTGCCACCAGCCCTACCTGGCGCCTCTACGAGCAGTACTTC
CATSPTWRLYEQYF
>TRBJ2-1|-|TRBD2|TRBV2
TGTGCCAGCGGCCCTAGCGGGAGCGCTTCCTACAATGAGCAGTTCTTC
CASGPSGSASYNEQFF
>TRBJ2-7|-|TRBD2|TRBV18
TGTGCCAGCTCTTCCGGGACTAGCGGCTACGAGCAGTACTTC
CASSSGTSGYEQYF
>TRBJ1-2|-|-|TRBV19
TGTGCCAGTAGTATCCCGAGAGTCAACTATGGCTACACCTTC
CASSIPRVNYGYTF
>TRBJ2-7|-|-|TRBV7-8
TGTGCCAGCAGCCCAAGGCCGACCAATGCAGCGGTAGGCGAGCAGTACTTC
CASSPRPTNAAVGEQYF
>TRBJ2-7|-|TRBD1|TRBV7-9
TGTGCCAGCAGCTCCCCGACAGGGAGCTCCTACGAGCAGTACTTC
CASSSPTGSSYEQYF
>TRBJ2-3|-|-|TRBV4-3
TGCGCCAGCAGCCAAGATCTCACCACAGATACGCAGTATTTT
CASSQDLTTDTQYF
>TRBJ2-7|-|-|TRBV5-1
TGCGCCAGCAGCTTGAACTCCTACGAGCAGTACTTC
CASSLNSYEQYF
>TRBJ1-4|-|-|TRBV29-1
TGCAGCGTGGGAGGGGGTGGTGAAAAACTGTTTTTT
CSVGGGGEKLFF
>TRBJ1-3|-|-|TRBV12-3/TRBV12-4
TGTGCCAGCGCCCGAGGAGGGGGTGGCACCATATATTTT
CASARGGGGTIYF
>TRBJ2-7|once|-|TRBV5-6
TGTGCCAGCAGCACAATAGGACAGCACGGCGAGCAGTACTTC
CASSTIGQHGEQYF
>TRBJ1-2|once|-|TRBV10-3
TGTGCCATCAGTGCGCCAGGGAATTTTCACTATGGCTACACCTTC
CAISAPGNFHYGYTF
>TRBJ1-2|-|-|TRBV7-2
TGTGCCAGCAGCCAAACCCCCCCGGGGAACTATGGCTACACCTTC
CASSQTPPGNYGYTF
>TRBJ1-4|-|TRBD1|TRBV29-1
TGCAGCGTGCGGGACAGGGGGGAAAAACTGTTTTTT
CSVRDRGEKLFF
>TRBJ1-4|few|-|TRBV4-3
TGCGCCAGCAGCCAAACAGGGCAGGCAACTAATGAAAAACTGTTTTTT
CASSQTGQATNEKLFF
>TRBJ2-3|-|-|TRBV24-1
TGTGCCACCAGTTCCCAGGGGTCAGATACGCAGTATTTT
CATSSQGSDTQYF
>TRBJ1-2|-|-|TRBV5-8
TGTGCCAGCAGCTTGGTTGTGGGCAAGAACTATGGCTACACCTTC
CASSLVVGKNYGYTF
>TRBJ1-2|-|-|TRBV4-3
TGCGCCAGCAGCCAAACCTCCGGGACGACTGGCTACACCTTC
CASSQTSGTTGYTF
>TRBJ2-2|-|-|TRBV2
TGTGCCAGCAGTCATTTTCGAGGGGGTCCCGACGAGGAGCTGTTTTTT
CASSHFRGGPDEELFF
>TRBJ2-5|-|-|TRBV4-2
TGTGCCAGCAGCCGATTACAGGGAGGGGAGACCCAGTACTTC
CASSRLQGGETQYF
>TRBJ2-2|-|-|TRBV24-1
TGTGCCACCAGTGCAGGCACCGGGGAGCTGTTTTTT
CATSAGTGELFF
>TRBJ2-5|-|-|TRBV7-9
TGTGCCAGCAGCTTAGTCTGGGAAACCCAAGAGACCCAGTACTTC
CASSLVWETQETQYF
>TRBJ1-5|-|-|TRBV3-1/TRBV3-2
TGTGCCAGCAGCCGGGCAGGAGATAATCAGCCCCAGCATTTT
CASSRAGDNQPQHF
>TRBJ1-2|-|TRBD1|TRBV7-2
TGTGCCAGCAGCTTAGAGACAGGGGGCTATGGCTACACCTTC
CASSLETGGYGYTF
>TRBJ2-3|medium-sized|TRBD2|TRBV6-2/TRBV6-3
TGTGCCAGCAGTCAGACTAGCGGGAAGGCAGATACGCAGTATTTT
CASSQTSGKADTQYF
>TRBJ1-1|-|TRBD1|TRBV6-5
TGTGCCAGCAGTTTGGGACAGGGGAACACTGAAGCTTTCTTT
CASSLGQGNTEAFF
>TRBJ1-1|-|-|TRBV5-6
TGTGCCAGCAGCTTGAACACTGAAGCTTTCTTT
CASSLNTEAFF
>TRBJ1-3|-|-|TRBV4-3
TGCGCCAGCAGCCAAGGGATAGGGGCTGGAAACACCATATATTTT
CASSQGIGAGNTIYF
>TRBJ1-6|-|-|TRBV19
TGTGCCAGTAGTACCGAACAGGGACGGGGTTCACCCCTCCACTTT
CASSTEQGRGSPLHF
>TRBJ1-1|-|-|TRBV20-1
TGCAGTGCCGGGGGGGCTGAAGCTTTCTTT
CSAGGAEAFF
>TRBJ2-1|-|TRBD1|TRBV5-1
TGCGCCAGCCAAGCCGGGACAGGGGGCAATGAGCAGTTCTTC
CASQAGTGGNEQFF
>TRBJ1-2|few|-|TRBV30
TGTGCCTGGAGTGTAGTCTCAGGGGTGAGGTATGGCTACACCTTC
CAWSVVSGVRYGYTF
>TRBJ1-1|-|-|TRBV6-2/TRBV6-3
TGTGCCAGCAGTTCCCCGCCCTGGAGGGGCACTGAAGCTTTCTTT
CASSSPPWRGTEAFF
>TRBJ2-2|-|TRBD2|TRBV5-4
TGTGCCAGCAGCCCGGGGGGGGAGCCATTTGGGGGCGGGGAGCTGTTTTTT
CASSPGGEPFGGGELFF
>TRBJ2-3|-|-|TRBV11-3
TGTGCCAGCAGCTTAAGGGGCGGCAGGGTAACAGATACGCAGTATTTT
CASSLRGGRVTDTQYF
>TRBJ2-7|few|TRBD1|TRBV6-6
TGTGCCAGCACTGACCCGGGACAGAGTCCATCCTACGAGCAGTACTTC
CASTDPGQSPSYEQYF
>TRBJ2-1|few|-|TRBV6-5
TGTGCCAGCAGATCCTATCGAAATGAGCAGTTCTTC
CASRSYRNEQFF
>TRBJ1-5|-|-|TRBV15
TGTGCCACCAGCAGAGGGGGGAATCAGCCCCAGCATTTT
CATSRGGNQPQHF
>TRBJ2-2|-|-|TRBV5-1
TGCGCCAGCAGCAGGAACACCGGGGAGCTGTTTTTT
CASSRNTGELFF
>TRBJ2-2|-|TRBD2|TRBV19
TGTGCCAGTAGTACGGGGACTAGCGGGTTTCTCGGGGAGCTGTTTTTT
CASSTGTSGFLGELFF
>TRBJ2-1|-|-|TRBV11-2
TGTGCCAGCAGCTTAGAGGGGGGAGCCGGCTACAATGAGCAGTTCTTC
CASSLEGGAGYNEQFF
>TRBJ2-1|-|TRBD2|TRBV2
TGTGCCAGCAGTTCTGAGGGACTAGCGGTTTCCAATGAGCAGTTCTTC
CASSSEGLAVSNEQFF
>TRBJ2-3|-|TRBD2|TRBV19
TGTGCCAGTAGTTACAGACTAGCGGGAGAGCTTGCAGATACGCAGTATTTT
CASSYRLAGELADTQYF
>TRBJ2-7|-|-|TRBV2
TGTGCCAGCAAAACGGCCTACGAGCAGTACTTC
CASKTAYEQYF
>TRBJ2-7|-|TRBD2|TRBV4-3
TGCGCCAGCAGCCAATACAGCGGGGCTTACGAGCAGTACTTC
CASSQYSGAYEQYF